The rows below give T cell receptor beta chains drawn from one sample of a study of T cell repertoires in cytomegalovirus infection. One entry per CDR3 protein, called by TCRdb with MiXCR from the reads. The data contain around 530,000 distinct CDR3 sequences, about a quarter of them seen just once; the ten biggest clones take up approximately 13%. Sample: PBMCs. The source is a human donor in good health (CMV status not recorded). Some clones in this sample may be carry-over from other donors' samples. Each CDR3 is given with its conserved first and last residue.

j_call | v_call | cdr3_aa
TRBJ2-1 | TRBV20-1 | CSALDWREGYNEQFF
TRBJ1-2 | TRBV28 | CASSTGGFGYTF
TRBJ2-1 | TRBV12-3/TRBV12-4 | CASRDRGPAVQFF
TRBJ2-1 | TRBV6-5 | CASGEPRGSSYNEQFF
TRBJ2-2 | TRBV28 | CASSPPGGNTGELFF
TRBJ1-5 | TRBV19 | CASRKTTGYRGSNQPQHF
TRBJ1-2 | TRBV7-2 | CASSPQGAPTYGYTF
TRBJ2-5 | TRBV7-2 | CASSSNGQGAQETQYF
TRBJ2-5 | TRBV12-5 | CASGLPTGPQETQYF
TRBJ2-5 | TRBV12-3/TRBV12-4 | CASSSPGERDPIETQYF
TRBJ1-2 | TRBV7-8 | CASSERGTSNYGYTF
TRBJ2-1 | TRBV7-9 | CASSPSERGYNEQFF
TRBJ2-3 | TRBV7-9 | CASSLTGLAGQDTQYF
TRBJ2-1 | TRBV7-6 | CASSLSKREGLNEQFF
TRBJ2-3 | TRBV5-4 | CASSSPSDGIDTQYF
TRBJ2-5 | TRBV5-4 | CASSWDKETQYF